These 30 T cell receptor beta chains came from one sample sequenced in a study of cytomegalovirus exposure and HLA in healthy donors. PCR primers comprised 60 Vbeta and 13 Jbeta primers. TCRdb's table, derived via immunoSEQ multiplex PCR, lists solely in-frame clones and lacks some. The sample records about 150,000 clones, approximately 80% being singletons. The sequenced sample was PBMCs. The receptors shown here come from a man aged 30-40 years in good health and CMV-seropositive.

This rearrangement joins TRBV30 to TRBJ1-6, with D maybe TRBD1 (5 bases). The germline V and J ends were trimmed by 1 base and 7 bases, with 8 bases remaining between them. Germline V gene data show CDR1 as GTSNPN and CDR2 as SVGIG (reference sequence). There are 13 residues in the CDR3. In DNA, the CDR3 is TGTGCCTGGAGTGGCCAGGGAAATTCACCCCTCCACTTT. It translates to CAWSGQGNSPLHF.

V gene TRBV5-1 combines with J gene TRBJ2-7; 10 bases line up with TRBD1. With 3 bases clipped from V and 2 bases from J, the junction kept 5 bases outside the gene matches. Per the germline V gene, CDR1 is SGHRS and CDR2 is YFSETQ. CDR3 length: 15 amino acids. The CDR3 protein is CASSSTGGGPYEQYF. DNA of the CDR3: TGCGCCAGCAGCTCGACAGGGGGCGGTCCCTACGAGCAGTACTTC.

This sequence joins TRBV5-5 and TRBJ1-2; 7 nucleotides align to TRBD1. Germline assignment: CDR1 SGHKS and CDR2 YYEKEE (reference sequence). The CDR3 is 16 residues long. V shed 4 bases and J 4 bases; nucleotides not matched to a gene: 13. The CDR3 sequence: CASSPRQGRSGYGYTF. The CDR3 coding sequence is TGTGCCAGCAGCCCGCGACAGGGTAGGAGCGGCTATGGCTACACCTTC.

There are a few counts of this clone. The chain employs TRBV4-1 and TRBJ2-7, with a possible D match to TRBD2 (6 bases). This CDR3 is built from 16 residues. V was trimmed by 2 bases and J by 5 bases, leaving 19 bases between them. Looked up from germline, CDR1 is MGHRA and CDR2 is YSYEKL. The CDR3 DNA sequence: TGCGCCAGCAGCCAAAGTGGGGGGAACCCGACCCACGAGCAGTACTTC. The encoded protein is CASSQSGGNPTHEQYF.

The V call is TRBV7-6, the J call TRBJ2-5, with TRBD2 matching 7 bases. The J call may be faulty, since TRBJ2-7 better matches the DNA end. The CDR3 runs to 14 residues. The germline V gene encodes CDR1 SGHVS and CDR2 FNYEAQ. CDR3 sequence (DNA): TGTGCCAGCAGCGTCGCCGGGACTACCTACGAGCAGTACTTC. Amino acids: CASSVAGTTYEQYF.

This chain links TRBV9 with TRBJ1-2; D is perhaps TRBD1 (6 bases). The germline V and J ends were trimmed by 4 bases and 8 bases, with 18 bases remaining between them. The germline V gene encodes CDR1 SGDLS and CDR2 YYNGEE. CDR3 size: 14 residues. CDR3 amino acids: CASSPAGTPGGYTF. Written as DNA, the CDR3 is TGTGCCAGCAGCCCCGCTGGGACACCTGGCGGCTACACCTTC. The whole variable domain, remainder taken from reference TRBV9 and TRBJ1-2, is DSGVTQTPKHLITATGQRVTLRCSPRSGDLSVYWYQQSLDQGLQFLIQYYNGEERAKGNILERFSAQQFPDLHSELNLSSLELGDSALYFCASSPAGTPGGYTFGSGTRLTVV.

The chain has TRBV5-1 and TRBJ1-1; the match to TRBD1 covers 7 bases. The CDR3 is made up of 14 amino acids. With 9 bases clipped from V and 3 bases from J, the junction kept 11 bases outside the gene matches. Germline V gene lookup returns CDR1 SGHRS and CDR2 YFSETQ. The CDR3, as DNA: TGCGCCACCAAAAGGGGGACAGAGGACACTGAAGCTTTCTTT. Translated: CATKRGTEDTEAFF.

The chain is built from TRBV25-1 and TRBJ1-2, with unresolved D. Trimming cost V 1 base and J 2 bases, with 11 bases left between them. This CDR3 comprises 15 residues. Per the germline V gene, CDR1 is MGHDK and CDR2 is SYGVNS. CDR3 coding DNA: TGTGCCAGCAGTGAATCCAGAGAGGTGAACTATGGCTACACCTTC. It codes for CASSESREVNYGYTF.

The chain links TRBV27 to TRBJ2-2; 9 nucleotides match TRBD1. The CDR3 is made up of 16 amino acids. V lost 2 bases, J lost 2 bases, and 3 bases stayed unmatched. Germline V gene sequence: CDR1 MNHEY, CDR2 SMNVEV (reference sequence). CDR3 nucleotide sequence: TGTGCCAGCAGTTTAGTGGGACAGGGTAACACCGGGGAGCTGTTTTTT. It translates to CASSLVGQGNTGELFF.

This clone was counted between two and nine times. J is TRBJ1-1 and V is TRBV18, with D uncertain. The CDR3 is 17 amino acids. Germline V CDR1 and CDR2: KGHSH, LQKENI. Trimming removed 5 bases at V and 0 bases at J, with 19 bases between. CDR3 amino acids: CASSYSAPLPMNTEAFF. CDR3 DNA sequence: TGTGCCAGCTCATACTCCGCTCCCCTACCTATGAACACTGAAGCTTTCTTT.

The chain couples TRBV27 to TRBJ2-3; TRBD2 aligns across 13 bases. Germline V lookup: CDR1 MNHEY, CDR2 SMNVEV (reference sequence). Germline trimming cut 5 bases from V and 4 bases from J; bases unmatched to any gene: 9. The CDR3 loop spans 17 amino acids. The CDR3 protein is CASSPTGLAGESDTQYF. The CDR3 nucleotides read TGTGCCAGCAGTCCCACCGGACTAGCGGGAGAATCAGATACGCAGTATTTT.

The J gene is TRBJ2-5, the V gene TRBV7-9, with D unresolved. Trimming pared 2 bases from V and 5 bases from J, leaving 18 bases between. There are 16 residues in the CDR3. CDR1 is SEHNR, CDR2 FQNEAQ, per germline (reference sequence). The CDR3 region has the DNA TGTGCCAGCAGCTTATCTGTCAGTGGCGGTTTGGAGACCCAGTACTTC. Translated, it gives CASSLSVSGGLETQYF.

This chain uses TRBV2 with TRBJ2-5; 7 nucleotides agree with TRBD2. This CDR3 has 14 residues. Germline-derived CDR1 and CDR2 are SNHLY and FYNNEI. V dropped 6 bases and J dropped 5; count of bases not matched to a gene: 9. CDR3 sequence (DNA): TGTGCCAGCAGGACCTCCCGGGGGGTGGAGACCCAGTACTTC. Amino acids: CASRTSRGVETQYF. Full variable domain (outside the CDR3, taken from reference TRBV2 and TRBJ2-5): EPEVTQTPSHQVTQMGQEVILRCVPISNHLYFYWYRQILGQKVEFLVSFYNNEISEKSEIFDDQFSVERPDGSNFTLKIRSTKLEDSAMYFCASRTSRGVETQYFGPGTRLLVL.

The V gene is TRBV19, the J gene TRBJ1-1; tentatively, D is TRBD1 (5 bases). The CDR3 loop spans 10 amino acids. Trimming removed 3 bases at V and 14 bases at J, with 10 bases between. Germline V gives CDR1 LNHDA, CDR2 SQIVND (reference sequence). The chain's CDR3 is CASSMGQPFF. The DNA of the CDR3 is TGTGCCAGTAGTATGGGGCAGCCATTCTTT.

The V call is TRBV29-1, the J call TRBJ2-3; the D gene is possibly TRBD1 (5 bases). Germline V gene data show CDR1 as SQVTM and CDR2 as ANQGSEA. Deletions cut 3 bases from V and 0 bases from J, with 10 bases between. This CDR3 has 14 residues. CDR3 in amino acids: CSVERTSSTDTQYF. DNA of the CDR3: TGCAGCGTTGAGCGGACATCTAGCACAGATACGCAGTATTTT.

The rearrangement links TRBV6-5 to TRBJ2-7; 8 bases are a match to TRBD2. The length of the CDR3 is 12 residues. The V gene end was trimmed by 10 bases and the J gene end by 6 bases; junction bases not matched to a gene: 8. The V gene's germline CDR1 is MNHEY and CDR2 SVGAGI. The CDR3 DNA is TGTGCCACCGGGACTAGGCCACTCGAGCAGTACTTC. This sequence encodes CATGTRPLEQYF.

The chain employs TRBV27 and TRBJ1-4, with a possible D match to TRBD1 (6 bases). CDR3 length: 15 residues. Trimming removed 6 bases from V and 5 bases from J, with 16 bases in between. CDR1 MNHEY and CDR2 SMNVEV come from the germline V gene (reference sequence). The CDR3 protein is CASSQSGAENEKLFF. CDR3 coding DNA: TGTGCCAGCAGCCAATCAGGGGCGGAAAATGAAAAACTGTTTTTT.

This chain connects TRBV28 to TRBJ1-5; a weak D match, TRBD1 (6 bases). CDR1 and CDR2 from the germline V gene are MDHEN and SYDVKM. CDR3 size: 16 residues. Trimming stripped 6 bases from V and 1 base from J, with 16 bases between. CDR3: CASSPTGIGSNQPQHF. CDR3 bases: TGTGCCAGCAGCCCCACAGGGATAGGAAGCAATCAGCCCCAGCATTTT.

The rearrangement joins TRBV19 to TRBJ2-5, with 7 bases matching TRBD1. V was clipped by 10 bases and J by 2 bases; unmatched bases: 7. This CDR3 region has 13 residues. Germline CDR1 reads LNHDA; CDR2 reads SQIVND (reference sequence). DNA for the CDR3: TGTGCCACCCAGGACAGGCCGCAAGAGACCCAGTACTTC. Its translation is CATQDRPQETQYF.

This CDR3 is CASSLTTEAFF. DNA of the CDR3: TGTGCCAGCAGCTTAACTACTGAAGCTTTCTTT. This sequence joins TRBV11-1 and TRBJ1-1, with D unclear. V lost 2 bases, J lost 5 bases, and 3 bases lay in between. The V gene's germline CDR1 is SGHAT and CDR2 FQDESV (reference sequence). The CDR3 runs 11 residues.

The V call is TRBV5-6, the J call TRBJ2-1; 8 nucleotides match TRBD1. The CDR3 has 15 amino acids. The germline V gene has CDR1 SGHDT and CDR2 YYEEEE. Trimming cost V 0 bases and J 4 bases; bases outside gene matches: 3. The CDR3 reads CASSLGGTGYNEQFF. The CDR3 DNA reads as TGTGCCAGCAGCTTGGGCGGGACAGGATACAATGAGCAGTTCTTC.

CDR3 protein: CAISSPGQRAYNEQFF. Written as DNA, the CDR3 is TGTGCCATCAGTTCCCCGGGACAGCGTGCCTACAATGAGCAGTTCTTC. This sequence joins TRBV10-3 and TRBJ2-1; 7 bases map to TRBD1. The trim removed 5 bases at V and 2 bases at J, leaving 9 bases unmatched. Looked up from germline, CDR1 is ENHRY and CDR2 is SYGVKD. The CDR3 extends over 16 amino acids.

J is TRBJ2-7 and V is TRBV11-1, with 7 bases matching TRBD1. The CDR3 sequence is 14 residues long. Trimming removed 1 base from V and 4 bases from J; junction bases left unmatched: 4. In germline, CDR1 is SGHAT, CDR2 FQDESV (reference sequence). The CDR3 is CASSLGDRTYEQYF. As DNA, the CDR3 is TGTGCCAGCAGCTTAGGGGACAGAACATACGAGCAGTACTTC.

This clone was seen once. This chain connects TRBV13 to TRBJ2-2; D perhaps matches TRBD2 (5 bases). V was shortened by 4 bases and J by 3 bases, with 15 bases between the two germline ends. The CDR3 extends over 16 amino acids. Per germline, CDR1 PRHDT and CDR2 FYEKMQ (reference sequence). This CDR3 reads CASSSVLVLHTGELFF. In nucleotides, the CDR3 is TGTGCCAGCAGCTCCGTACTAGTGCTTCACACCGGGGAGCTGTTTTTT.

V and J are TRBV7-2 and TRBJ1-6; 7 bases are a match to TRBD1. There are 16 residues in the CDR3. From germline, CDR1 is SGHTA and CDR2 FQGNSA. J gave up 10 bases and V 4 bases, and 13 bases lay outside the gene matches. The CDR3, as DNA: TGTGCCAGCAGCTCCGGATACAGGGGACTGCAGTCACCCCTCCACTTT. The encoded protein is CASSSGYRGLQSPLHF.

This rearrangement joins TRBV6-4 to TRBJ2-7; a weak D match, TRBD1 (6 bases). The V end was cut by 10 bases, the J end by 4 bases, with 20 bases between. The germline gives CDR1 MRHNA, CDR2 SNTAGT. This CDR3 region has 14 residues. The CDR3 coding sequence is TGTGCCACTAAAGACAGGATAGGATATTACGAGCAGTACTTC. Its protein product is CATKDRIGYYEQYF.

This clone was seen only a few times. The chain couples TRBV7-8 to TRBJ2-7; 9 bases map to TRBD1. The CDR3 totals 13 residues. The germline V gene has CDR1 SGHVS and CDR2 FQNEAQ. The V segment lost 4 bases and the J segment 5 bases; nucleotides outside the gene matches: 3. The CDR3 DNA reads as TGTGCCAGCAGCTACACAGGGGGCCACGAGCAGTACTTC. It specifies CASSYTGGHEQYF.

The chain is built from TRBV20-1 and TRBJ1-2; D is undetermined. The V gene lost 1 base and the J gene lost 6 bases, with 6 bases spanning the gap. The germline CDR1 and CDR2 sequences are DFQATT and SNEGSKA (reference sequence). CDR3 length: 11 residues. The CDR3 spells CSARGAHGYTF. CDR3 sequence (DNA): TGCAGTGCTAGAGGCGCCCATGGCTACACCTTC.

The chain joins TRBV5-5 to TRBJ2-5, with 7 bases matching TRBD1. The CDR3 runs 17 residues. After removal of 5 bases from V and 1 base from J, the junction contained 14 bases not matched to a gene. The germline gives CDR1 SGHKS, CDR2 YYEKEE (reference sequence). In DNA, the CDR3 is TGTGCCAGCAGGCCACTCCCGGGACAGCTCATCCAAGAGACCCAGTACTTC. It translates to CASRPLPGQLIQETQYF.

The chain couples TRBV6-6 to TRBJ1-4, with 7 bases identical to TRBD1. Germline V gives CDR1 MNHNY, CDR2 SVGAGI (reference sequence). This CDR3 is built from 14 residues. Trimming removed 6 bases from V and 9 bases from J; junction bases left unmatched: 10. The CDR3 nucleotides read TGTGCCAGCAGGGCCGCAGGGACAGACAAAAAACTGTTTTTT. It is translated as CASRAAGTDKKLFF.